This T cell receptor (beta chain) came from a study of T cells in Graves' hyperthyroidism and ophthalmopathy. Whole-study context: Initial diagnosis, before any treatment, was when peripheral blood was collected.

Uncontrolled infection, other autoimmune disease, pregnancy or lactation led to exclusion. The CDR3 loop spans 15 amino acids. Germline CDR1 and CDR2: SGHTA and FQGNSA. The V and J ends lost 1 base and 6 bases, in that order; junction bases with no gene match: 6. Ten or more counts support this clonotype. Its antigen is currently unknown. Study-level findings and limits: Clonotypes that were expanded in thyroid above 0.001 mostly appeared in blood too.

Using RNA transcripts as the source, TCR beta CDR3 regions were amplified. The TCR CDR3 was amplified in a first-round RT-PCR using the HTBI primer set. TCRdb called the multiplex PCR reads again in MiXCR, with one record for every CDR3 protein. The table lists about 590,000 distinct CDR3 sequences, less than 20% of them singletons. Sequenced: blood. The chain recombines TRBV7-2 with TRBJ2-3; 8 bases fit TRBD2. This clonotype was obtained from a woman between 25 and 40 years old with Graves' hyperthyroidism. CDR3 coding DNA: TGTGCCAGCAGCTTAGTTCTTAGCGGGACGGATACGCAGTATTTT. Amino acids: CASSLVLSGTDTQYF.